Listed below are T cell receptor beta chains from one sample, sequenced in a study of blood T cells in healthy people across ages. TCRdb processed the 5' RACE reads anew with MiXCR; each CDR3 protein has one entry. The table lists about 1.7 million distinct CDR3 sequences, 28% of them singletons. What was sequenced was blood. These receptor sequences come from a woman aged 25 to 39 in good health. CDR3s include the opening cysteine and the closing phenylalanine or tryptophan. The order of the fields is J gene, V gene, D gene, clone size, CDR3 DNA, CDR3 protein. D genes are given only for firm matches. For some rows the clone size is stated as once, few or many, or as a class when expanded; others skip it.

>TRBJ2-1|TRBV7-9|TRBD2|few
TGTGCCAGCAGCCGTGACATAGCGGGGAAAGACAATGAGCAGTTCTTC
CASSRDIAGKDNEQFF
>TRBJ2-7|TRBV20-1|TRBD1|few
TGCAGTGCCGATCACGGGACAGTGAATAACTACGAGCAGTACTTC
CSADHGTVNNYEQYF
>TRBJ1-1|TRBV12-3/TRBV12-4|TRBD1|.
TGTGCCAGCAGTGCCCGACAGGGGAGGGCTGAAGCTTTCTTT
CASSARQGRAEAFF
>TRBJ1-2|TRBV9|.|few
TGTGCCAGCAGCGTGGCCGTTGGGGGGGCGGAAGGCTACACCTTC
CASSVAVGGAEGYTF
>TRBJ2-5|TRBV9|TRBD2|few
TGTGCCAGCAGCGGAGGGGGGGGGACTAGCGGGAGTTACGGAGAGACCCAGTACTTC
CASSGGGGTSGSYGETQYF
>TRBJ2-3|TRBV20-1|TRBD2|.
TGCAGTGCCCGGACTAGCGGGGCCACAGATACGCAGTATTTT
CSARTSGATDTQYF
>TRBJ2-4|TRBV20-1|.|many
TGCAGTGCTAGAGATTCCCCAGGGAACATTCAGTACTTC
CSARDSPGNIQYF
>TRBJ2-1|TRBV7-2|TRBD2|.
TGTGCCAGCAGCTTAGAAGTGACGCTAGCGGGAGGATGGGAGCAGTTCTTC
CASSLEVTLAGGWEQFF
>TRBJ1-2|TRBV7-2|.|many
TGTGCCAGCAGCTTACCAGTCTATGGCTACACCTTC
CASSLPVYGYTF
>TRBJ2-3|TRBV29-1|.|.
TGCAGCGTTGCTGTGGGGCAGGCCAGAGATACGCAGTATTTT
CSVAVGQARDTQYF
>TRBJ1-2|TRBV24-1|.|.
TGTGCCACCAGTGAGGCAGGCGGATACTATGGCTACACCTTC
CATSEAGGYYGYTF
>TRBJ2-5|TRBV5-5|.|.
TGTGCCAGCAGCTTGCAGTGGGTGATCGACAATGAGCAGTACTTC
CASSLQWVIDNEQYF
>TRBJ2-1|TRBV25-1|.|few
TGTGCCAGCAGTGATCAGGGAAGGGTGGGCGATGAGCAGTTCTTC
CASSDQGRVGDEQFF
>TRBJ1-2|TRBV7-2|.|.
TGTGCCAGCACCCTCTCTTACAGTAACTATGGCTACACCTTC
CASTLSYSNYGYTF
>TRBJ2-5|TRBV2|.|few
TGTGCCAGCAGTGAAGCGGGACGGATACAAGAGACCCAGTACTTC
CASSEAGRIQETQYF
>TRBJ2-2|TRBV12-3/TRBV12-4|.|few
TGTGCCAGCAGTTTTTGGGGTCAGAAATCCGGGGAGCTGTTTTTT
CASSFWGQKSGELFF
>TRBJ1-1|TRBV4-3|.|.
TGCGCCAGCAGCCAAGATGCAGGAAAGAACACTGAAGCTTTCTTT
CASSQDAGKNTEAFF
>TRBJ2-3|TRBV11-2|.|few
TGTGCCAGCAGCTCCCTACCGCAAGATACGCAGTATTTT
CASSSLPQDTQYF
>TRBJ1-1|TRBV5-1|TRBD1|.
TGCGCCAGCAGTTCCCCGGGACAGTACACTGAAGCTTTCTTT
CASSSPGQYTEAFF
>TRBJ1-2|TRBV7-8|.|.
TGTGCCAGCAGCTTAGCGCCGCGGGGCCCCAACTATGGCTACACCTTC
CASSLAPRGPNYGYTF
>TRBJ2-2|TRBV7-9|TRBD2|.
TGTGCCAGCAGCCCGAGCGGGGGTACGAACACCGGGGAGCTGTTTTTT
CASSPSGGTNTGELFF
>TRBJ2-4|TRBV9|TRBD1|.
TGTGCCAGCAGCGTAGCGCGACAGGGCAACATTCAGTACTTC
CASSVARQGNIQYF
>TRBJ1-2|TRBV4-3|.|.
TGCGCCAGCAGCCAAGTAACAGGGAACTATGGCTACACCTTC
CASSQVTGNYGYTF
>TRBJ1-5|TRBV6-5|.|few
TGTGCCAGCAGGGCCGACCGTTGGGGCCAGCCCCAGCATTTT
CASRADRWGQPQHF
>TRBJ2-7|TRBV6-1|.|many
TGTGCCAGCCTGGACAGTGCCTACGAGCAGTACTTC
CASLDSAYEQYF
>TRBJ2-7|TRBV6-1|.|few
TGTGCCTACGCGAATATCGACGAGCAGTACTTC
CAYANIDEQYF
>TRBJ2-4|TRBV29-1|TRBD2|many
TGCAGCGTTGAGGGGGGGAACAGGCCCTATCTGGCCAAAAACATTCAGTACTTC
CSVEGGNRPYLAKNIQYF
>TRBJ1-2|TRBV21-1|.|.
TGTGCCCCACCCCCGAGAAAAGTTGGCTACACCTTC
CAPPPRKVGYTF
>TRBJ1-2|TRBV2|.|.
TGTGCCAGCAAGGTTGACGTCTCTAACTATGGCTACACCTTC
CASKVDVSNYGYTF
>TRBJ2-1|TRBV12-5|TRBD2|.
TGTGCTAGTGGTCCCCCCTTCGGCGGGAGGAACAATGAGCAGTTCTTC
CASGPPFGGRNNEQFF
>TRBJ2-3|TRBV20-1|.|.
TGCAGTGAGGCTAGCGAACCCACAGATACGCAGTATTTT
CSEASEPTDTQYF
>TRBJ2-7|TRBV20-1|.|many
TGCAGTGCTAGACTAGTTTCCTACGAGCAGTACTTC
CSARLVSYEQYF
>TRBJ2-1|TRBV20-1|.|.
TGCAGTGCTTGGGGTGGGGGAAGGGGAGGTGAGACCCAGTTCTTC
CSAWGGGRGGETQFF
>TRBJ2-7|TRBV5-1|.|few
TGCGCCAGCAGCTTGTTCCTGGGGGACGAGCAGTACTTC
CASSLFLGDEQYF
>TRBJ2-3|TRBV5-1|TRBD2|.
TGCGCCAGCAGCCCCCTCCAGCGGGGGCGCACAGATACGCAGTATTTT
CASSPLQRGRTDTQYF
>TRBJ1-5|TRBV7-9|TRBD1|.
TGTGCCAGCAGCTCTCCCGGGACAGGGACGGGTCCCCGGCATTTT
CASSSPGTGTGPRHF
>TRBJ2-5|TRBV7-9|TRBD1|many
TGTGCCAGCAGCATGGGACAGGTGGGGGAGACCCAGTACTTC
CASSMGQVGETQYF
>TRBJ1-1|TRBV29-1|TRBD1|few
TGCAGCGGCATGACAGGGATGAACACTGAAGCTTTCTTT
CSGMTGMNTEAFF
>TRBJ2-7|TRBV29-1|.|.
TGCAGCGTTCTTTGGTACGGGGCACATTCCACCTACGAGCAGTACTTC
CSVLWYGAHSTYEQYF
>TRBJ1-1|TRBV7-2|.|few
TGTGCCAGCAGCTTAGCGTGGGGAGGGGCTGAAGCTTTCTTT
CASSLAWGGAEAFF
>TRBJ2-3|TRBV30|TRBD2|.
TGTGCCTGGAGCACAAGCCTAGCGGGGACAGATACGCAGTATTTT
CAWSTSLAGTDTQYF
>TRBJ2-5|TRBV28|.|.
TGTGCCAGCAGTTTAAGTGCTGGAGGGGTCGAGACCCAGTACTTC
CASSLSAGGVETQYF